The 18 T cell receptor beta chains reported below all come from one sample, sequenced in a study of blood T cell repertoires in COVID-19. Produced via immunoSEQ multiplex PCR; TCRdb's table is partial and in-frame only. The sample has about 210,000 clones, 92% seen once. Sequenced input: peripheral blood. The receptors derive from a man younger than 40 with acute or convalescent COVID-19.

This clone occurred once. The CDR3 bases are TGTGCCAGCAGTTTCTTGGCCTCTAATGAAAAACTGTTTTTT. Translation: CASSFLASNEKLFF. The V and J genes are TRBV28 and TRBJ1-4; D unresolved. The CDR3 sequence is 14 residues long. The V and J ends lost 3 bases and 3 bases respectively, with 8 bases between them. Germline CDR1 reads MDHEN; CDR2 reads SYDVKM.

CDR3 in DNA: TGCGCCAGCAGCTTGGGAGGGACAGGCAAAAACATTCAGTACTTC. Protein sequence: CASSLGGTGKNIQYF. The chain links TRBV5-1 to TRBJ2-4; 8 positions match TRBD1. The CDR3 has 15 amino acids. Looked up from germline, CDR1 is SGHRS and CDR2 is YFSETQ. With V trimmed by 0 bases and J by 3 bases, 2 bases remained unmatched.

The V gene is TRBV18, the J gene TRBJ2-7, with 9 bases lining up with TRBD2. With 1 base clipped from V and 3 bases from J, the junction kept 10 bases outside the gene matches. The CDR3 totals 17 residues. In germline, CDR1 is KGHSH, CDR2 LQKENI. The CDR3 reads CASSPQGFSGGNYEQYF. The CDR3, as DNA: TGTGCCAGCTCACCACAAGGTTTTAGCGGGGGCAACTACGAGCAGTACTTC.

DNA for the CDR3: TGTGCCAGCAGCTCTCCGGGACTAGCGGGAGTAAATGAGCAGTTCTTC. This gives the protein CASSSPGLAGVNEQFF. The rearrangement uses TRBV7-3 and TRBJ2-1; TRBD2 aligns across 14 bases. The germline V gene encodes CDR1 SGHTA and CDR2 FQGTGA. Germline trimming cut 4 bases from V and 7 bases from J; bases unmatched to any gene: 6. The CDR3 covers 16 residues.

The gene calls are TRBV6-5 and TRBJ1-6; a possible D gene is TRBD1 (6 bases). Trimming pared 6 bases from V and 10 bases from J, leaving 16 bases between. CDR3 length: 14 residues. Germline CDR1 and CDR2: MNHEY and SVGAGI. CDR3 amino acids: CASSSNKQGSPLHF. The CDR3 bases are TGTGCCAGCAGCTCAAACAAACAGGGCTCACCCCTCCACTTT.

This clone was counted a few times. The chain joins TRBV5-1 to TRBJ2-3; D perhaps matches TRBD2 (5 bases). V lost 0 bases and J 6 bases, leaving 11 bases between the germline ends. The germline CDR1 and CDR2 sequences are SGHRS and YFSETQ. The CDR3 extends over 14 amino acids. This CDR3 reads CASSLGRTHDTQYF. Written as DNA, the CDR3 is TGCGCCAGCAGCTTGGGACGGACTCACGATACGCAGTATTTT.

This clone was recorded only once. The gene calls are TRBV6-1 and TRBJ1-5, with a tentative D call TRBD1 (5 bases). V was cut by 1 base and J by 5 bases, with 12 bases left in between. Per germline, CDR1 MNHNS and CDR2 SASEGT. The CDR3 sequence is 15 residues long. The CDR3 nucleotides are TGTGCCAGCAGTGAAGGTTCGGGGGGGTATCAGCCCCAGCATTTT. Translating gives CASSEGSGGYQPQHF.

The CDR3 DNA follows: TGTGCCAGTAACTCGGGGTCTGGGGCCAACGTCCTGACTTTC. This sequence encodes CASNSGSGANVLTF. The V and J genes are TRBV19 and TRBJ2-6, with D maybe TRBD2 (5 bases). Germline CDR1 reads LNHDA; CDR2 reads SQIVND (reference sequence). CDR3 length: 14 amino acids. V was trimmed by 7 bases and J by 1 base, leaving 8 bases between them.

This chain uses TRBV30 with TRBJ2-3, with 9 bases matching TRBD2. From germline, CDR1 is GTSNPN and CDR2 SVGIG (reference sequence). The length of the CDR3 is 16 residues. Trimming removed 3 bases from V and 4 bases from J; junction bases left unmatched: 11. The DNA for the CDR3 is TGTGCCTGGAGAGAAAAGCGGGAGGTGGGTCCAGATACGCAGTATTTT. Its translation is CAWREKREVGPDTQYF.

This clone was seen just once. The chain links TRBV28 to TRBJ2-1; the D gene is possibly TRBD1 (6 bases). Germline V lookup: CDR1 MDHEN, CDR2 SYDVKM. Trimming took 7 bases from V and 0 from J, leaving 13 bases between them. This CDR3 contains 15 residues. CDR3 sequence reads: CASNPRGGSYNEQFF. The DNA for the CDR3 is TGTGCCAGCAACCCGCGAGGGGGCTCCTACAATGAGCAGTTCTTC.

The sample holds one count of this clone. V is TRBV7-6 and J is TRBJ1-4, with a weak D call TRBD1 (6 bases). V lost 6 bases and J 0 bases, leaving 17 bases between the germline ends. The germline CDR1 and CDR2 sequences are SGHVS and FNYEAQ. The length of the CDR3 is 17 residues. DNA for the CDR3: TGTGCCAGCAGTACAGGGACCCGGGCCGCAACTAATGAAAAACTGTTTTTT. Translating gives CASSTGTRAATNEKLFF.

The chain uses TRBV10-1 and TRBJ2-3, with D perhaps TRBD2 (5 bases). The V end lost 5 bases, the J end lost 2 bases, and 14 bases lay between the germline ends. This CDR3 spans 15 amino acids. CDR1 is WNHNN, CDR2 SYGVQD, per germline (reference sequence). CDR3 DNA sequence: TGCGCCAGCAGTTATGGACTGTCCAACACAGATACGCAGTATTTT. Its protein is CASSYGLSNTDTQYF.

At least ten counts were recorded for this clone. The chain employs TRBV12-3 or TRBV12-4 and TRBJ1-1, with 7 nucleotides matching TRBD1. V gave up 6 bases and J gave up 1 base; unmatched junction bases: 2. This CDR3 spans 13 amino acids. CDR3 nucleotides: TGTGCCAGCAGCCGGGACAGGAACACTGAAGCTTTCTTT. Translated: CASSRDRNTEAFF.

The V call is TRBV6-4, the J call TRBJ1-2, with 7 bases aligning to TRBD1. Losses at the gene ends were 2 bases for V and 0 bases for J; bases not matched to a gene: 3. The CDR3 runs 15 residues. Germline V gene sequence: CDR1 MRHNA, CDR2 SNTAGT. The CDR3 is CASSDGGTANYGYTF. The CDR3 DNA reads as TGTGCCAGCAGTGACGGAGGGACAGCTAACTATGGCTACACCTTC.

The chain carries TRBV5-4 and TRBJ1-2; no clear D gene. CDR1 is SGHNT, CDR2 YYREEE, per germline (reference sequence). Deletions cut 1 base from V and 0 bases from J, with 16 bases between. The CDR3 is made up of 17 amino acids. This chain's CDR3 is CASSLLINPRANYGYTF. CDR3 sequence (DNA): TGTGCCAGCAGCTTGTTGATCAATCCGAGGGCTAACTATGGCTACACCTTC.

This clone was seen at least ten times. The V gene is TRBV28, the J gene TRBJ1-5; TRBD1 might be the D (6 bases). Germline assignment: CDR1 MDHEN and CDR2 SYDVKM. Trimming took off 5 bases at V and 0 bases at J, with 11 bases between the two ends. CDR3 length equals 15 residues. Here the CDR3 reads CASSPHRVSNQPQHF. The CDR3 DNA reads as TGTGCCAGCAGTCCCCACAGGGTTAGCAATCAGCCCCAGCATTTT.

The CDR3 region is CASSPGTYNSPLHF. The DNA of the CDR3 is TGCGCCAGTTCTCCGGGGACCTATAATTCACCCCTCCACTTT. The chain uses TRBV5-1 and TRBJ1-6; D remains unclear. The CDR3 loop spans 14 amino acids. V lost 8 bases to trimming and J lost 2 bases, with 11 bases between them. CDR1 is SGHRS and CDR2 is YFSETQ in the germline V gene.

This chain connects TRBV6-6 to TRBJ1-2, with D hard to call. Trimming removed 7 bases at V and 0 bases at J, with 9 bases between. The CDR3 is 13 amino acids. CDR1 is MNHNY, CDR2 SVGAGI, per germline (reference sequence). The CDR3 loop reads CASTEKSNYGYTF. The CDR3 DNA sequence: TGTGCCAGCACCGAGAAATCTAACTATGGCTACACCTTC.